This section outlines one TCR beta chain sequence together with its context. The target of this receptor is not known. No clone much larger than this one lies a single base away; base qualities are absent. Ophthalmopathy patients were characterized by moderately to severely active disease, a Clinical Activity Score of at least 3, a NOSPECS grade of at least 4, and a disease duration under 3 months. Patients were excluded if they had other autoimmune diseases, uncontrolled infections, pregnancy or lactation. Clinical symptoms, serum thyroxine, TRAb, thyroid ultrasound and orbital computed tomography were used for diagnosis. Using Ficoll-Paque density gradient centrifugation, PBMCs were isolated from 8.5 to 10 ml of fresh peripheral blood. Total RNA was extracted using Trizol reagent, and RNA quality was checked on an Agilent 2100 Bioanalyzer. The germline V gene provides CDR1 MNHEY and CDR2 SVGEGT. The CDR3 runs 15 amino acids, cysteine and phenylalanine included. Of the read, only the CDR3 DNA is kept; its 45 bases are in frame from base 1. V has 1 base trimmed and J has 7 bases trimmed; junction bases matching no gene number 8.

The record originates from a study of Graves' ophthalmopathy and Graves' hyperthyroidism (dated by TCRdb to 2017 to 2018). A note on the overall study: Peripheral blood samples were taken at the time of initial diagnosis, before any treatment was given. The study used TCR beta repertoire signatures to distinguish Graves' ophthalmopathy from Graves' hyperthyroidism and to predict progression to ophthalmopathy. In total, approximately 140 blood samples were TCR-sequenced: roughly 45 ophthalmopathy, some 72 hyperthyroidism and approximately 17 hyperthyroidism-to-ophthalmopathy patients. To explore V-J signatures distinguishing ophthalmopathy from hyperthyroidism, a discovery set of roughly 98 patients (fewer than 45 ophthalmopathy, 55 to 60 stable hyperthyroidism) was enrolled. An independent validation cohort was composed of 18 hyperthyroidism patients and approximately 15 patients who later progressed from hyperthyroidism to ophthalmopathy. In six or seven hyperthyroidism patients, the T-cell repertoires found in thyroid tissue were compared with those found in blood. Following sampling, methimazole starting at 30 mg daily was administered to hyperthyroidism patients, and high-dose intravenous methylprednisolone was administered to ophthalmopathy patients. The 100 discovery patients were randomly split 7:3 into training and test sets.

TCR beta CDR3 regions were amplified from RNA transcripts for repertoire sequencing. The first round was an RT-PCR using HTBI primers with the Qiagen OneStep RT-PCR kit, and this first round was followed by a second-round multiplex PCR, then size selection and purification. Libraries were sequenced on an Illumina HiSeq2000 using paired-end 100 bp reads. In the original analysis: SOAPnuke was used to process the reads, throwing out any read that had adapters, had uncalled bases, had a mean Phred below 15, or lacked an exact constant-primer or identifier match. High-quality paired reads were merged with COPE v1.2.5. Each unique nucleotide sequence was treated as a clonotype, and MiTCR v1.1 was used to align the clonotypes to the IMGT TRB V, D and J references. The analysis was limited to V-J combinations with a frequency above 0.0001, which together covered more than 98% of repertoires. For each V-J combination, a TCR clonal expansion and chaos score was defined as F50 clonal expansion divided by the chaos observed in the TCRdist matrix. Welch's t-statistics and random forest were used to reduce the features to about 12 V-J combinations, which were then used as input to a naive Bayes classifier. Thyroid-blood repertoire similarity was quantified with the Morisita-Horn index. The public reads were quality trimmed at Q25 with fastp and then assembled into clones with MiXCR by TCRdb, keeping productive beta chains. All rows with the same CDR3 protein become a single entry with the most common DNA and genes. TCRdb, not the original authors, processed these V and J calls. This sample gives 150,000 to 200,000 distinct CDR3 sequences in total; 39% of them show up just once. About 9.5% of the sample is taken by the ten largest.

Broad study findings and their caveats: Sample size was not predetermined statistically, and investigators were not blinded to group allocation. In cross-validation, the 13-signature model distinguished ophthalmopathy from stable hyperthyroidism with less than 90% sensitivity and 81.08% specificity, while in the test set the corresponding values were about 79% and 69%. In validation, the model predicted ophthalmopathy progression with 55% to 71% sensitivity and around 72% specificity; 12 predicted patients were CT-confirmed with GO in a median of approximately six months. Most of the expanded thyroid clonotypes with a frequency above 0.001 were also detected in blood, and it was suggested that the thyroid immune response may be reflected by blood repertoires.

This TCR was recovered from a man aged 30 to 45 with Graves' ophthalmopathy. Donor details come from another sample of the same person, matched by shared clones. Sequenced sample: peripheral blood. The V and J segments used are TRBV6-2 or TRBV6-3 and TRBJ2-7; 9 middle bases align to TRBD1. The DNA reads TGTGCCAGCAGTTACTTCGGACAGGGGCTTTGGGAGCAGTACTTC. This encodes CASSYFGQGLWEQYF.